The 14 T cell receptor beta chains below come from one sample, sequenced in a study of OX40 agonist ivuxolimab in advanced cancers. Data came from immunoSEQ multiplex PCR; TCRdb stores just in-frame clones and leaves some out. The data contain fewer than 50,000 clones, roughly 77% of them singletons. The specimen was CD4+ or CD8+ T cells sorted from blood, collected in a trial of the OX40 agonist ivuxolimab. Receptors were obtained from an adult with an advanced solid tumor such as melanoma, head and neck, liver or kidney cancer.

The V call is TRBV5-1, the J call TRBJ2-1; 11 nucleotides agree with TRBD2. The V segment lost 0 bases and the J segment 5 bases; nucleotides outside the gene matches: 7. This CDR3 is built from 17 residues. From germline, CDR1 is SGHRS and CDR2 YFSETQ. The CDR3 is CASSLEASGRLNNEQFF. The CDR3 DNA follows: TGCGCCAGCAGCTTGGAGGCTAGCGGGAGGTTGAACAATGAGCAGTTCTTC.

The chain is built from TRBV2 and TRBJ2-7; perhaps D is TRBD1 or TRBD2 (6 bases each). Germline V lookup: CDR1 SNHLY, CDR2 FYNNEI. Trimming stripped 6 bases from V and 4 bases from J, with 16 bases between. There are 14 residues in the CDR3. The CDR3 spells CASSPGGGFYEQYF. The CDR3 coding sequence is TGTGCCAGCAGCCCCGGGGGCGGCTTTTACGAGCAGTACTTC.

There are a few counts of this clone. The chain is built from TRBV5-4 and TRBJ1-1; TRBD1 agrees at 7 bases. The CDR3 has 16 residues. Per the germline V gene, CDR1 is SGHNT and CDR2 is YYREEE (reference sequence). V was pared by 0 bases and J by 0 bases, with 5 bases of the junction left unmatched. For the CDR3, the DNA is TGTGCCAGCAGCTTGGTCCCAGACAGGGTGAACACTGAAGCTTTCTTT. Translating gives CASSLVPDRVNTEAFF.

This chain joins TRBV9 and TRBJ1-2, with D perhaps TRBD1 (6 bases). Trimming shortened V by 0 bases and J by 6 bases, and 15 bases separated the two germline ends. Germline CDR1 SGDLS, CDR2 YYNGEE. The CDR3 spans 15 residues. CDR3 in amino acids: CASSVDVWGGDGYTF. The CDR3 DNA follows: TGTGCCAGCAGCGTAGATGTATGGGGGGGCGATGGCTACACCTTC.

This sequence joins TRBV7-3 and TRBJ1-2, with 7 positions matching TRBD1. J was trimmed by 7 bases and V by 5 bases; bases with no gene match: 7. The CDR3 is 13 amino acids. Per germline, CDR1 SGHTA and CDR2 FQGTGA. Written as DNA, the CDR3 is TGTGCCAGCAGCCCAGGGGGGGGCTCTGGCTACACCTTC. It encodes CASSPGGGSGYTF. Variable domain in full (rest from reference TRBV7-3 and TRBJ1-2): GAGVSQTPSNKVTEKGKYVELRCDPISGHTALYWYRQSLGQGPEFLIYFQGTGAADDSGLPNDRFFAVRPEGSVSTLKIQRTERGDSAVYLCASSPGGGSGYTFGSGTRLTVV.

This clone occurred a few times. The gene calls are TRBV4-3 and TRBJ2-7; TRBD2 matches 10 bases. V lost 6 bases, J lost 0 bases, and 5 bases stayed unmatched. Germline values: CDR1 LGHNA, CDR2 YSLEER. The CDR3 runs to 15 residues. CDR3 nucleotide sequence: TGCGCCAGCAGGCAGGGACTAGCGAACTCCTACGAGCAGTACTTC. Amino acid sequence: CASRQGLANSYEQYF.

The chain uses TRBV7-9 and TRBJ1-2, with TRBD1 identical over 7 bases. The CDR3 extends over 15 amino acids. V was clipped by 1 base and J by 6 bases; unmatched bases: 8. The V gene's germline CDR1 is SEHNR and CDR2 FQNEAQ (reference sequence). This chain's CDR3 is CASSLVWGQGDGYTF. CDR3 DNA: TGTGCCAGCAGCTTAGTGTGGGGCCAGGGGGATGGCTACACCTTC.

The chain is built from TRBV4-3 and TRBJ2-7, with 10 nucleotides matching TRBD2. The ends lost 3 bases at V and 5 bases at J; junction bases unmatched: 7. Looked up from germline, CDR1 is LGHNA and CDR2 is YSLEER. The CDR3 loop spans 15 amino acids. CDR3 sequence (DNA): TGCGCCAGCAGCCACCCTAGCGGGAGAAGGGACGAGCAGTACTTC. Its translation is CASSHPSGRRDEQYF.

This chain uses TRBV21-1 with TRBJ2-7; TRBD1 is the table's D call, not checked against the DNA. TRBV21-1 is a listed pseudogene. The CDR3 sequence is 14 residues long. The CDR3 bases are TGTGCCAGCAGCAAAGGACAGGGTCGCAACGAGCAGTACTTC. This codes for CASSKGQGRNEQYF.

The chain employs TRBV5-1 and TRBJ2-3, with TRBD2 identical over 7 bases. The CDR3 has 16 residues. V was clipped by 6 bases and J by 0 bases; unmatched bases: 10. Germline assignment: CDR1 SGHRS and CDR2 YFSETQ. CDR3 nucleotides: TGCGCCAGCACGGCGCAGAGCGGGGCTAGCACAGATACGCAGTATTTT. As protein: CASTAQSGASTDTQYF.

The CDR3 DNA reads as TGTGCCAGCAGCTTAGACTCCCGGAATTTTAATGAGCAGTTCTTC. This sequence encodes CASSLDSRNFNEQFF. The chain is built from TRBV7-3 and TRBJ2-1; D gene uncertain. The germline gives CDR1 SGHTA, CDR2 FQGTGA. Deletions cut 2 bases from V and 7 bases from J, with 15 bases between. The CDR3 sequence is 15 residues long.

This chain links TRBV4-3 with TRBJ2-7; TRBD1 aligns across 9 bases. Germline V CDR1 and CDR2: LGHNA, YSLEER. The CDR3 is 15 amino acids. V was clipped by 3 bases and J by 5 bases; unmatched bases: 8. The CDR3 reads CASSQTGQGYDEQYF. DNA of the CDR3: TGCGCCAGCAGCCAGACGGGACAGGGTTACGACGAGCAGTACTTC.

The chain joins TRBV4-3 to TRBJ2-7, with 9 bases fitting TRBD1. This CDR3 contains 14 residues. The junction had 4 bases not matched to a gene; V was cut back by 4 bases and J by 3 bases. The germline gives CDR1 LGHNA, CDR2 YSLEER. The CDR3 nucleotides are TGCGCCAGCAGCCTTCGACAGGGGGGCTACGAGCAGTACTTC. Encoded protein: CASSLRQGGYEQYF.

V and J are TRBV6-1 and TRBJ1-1, with 8 bases fitting TRBD1. Germline loops: CDR1 MNHNS, CDR2 SASEGT. This CDR3 spans 16 amino acids. V lost 4 bases to trimming and J lost 0 bases; unmatched junction nucleotides: 7. The CDR3 reads CASSVGTGIMNTEAFF. CDR3 in DNA: TGTGCCAGCAGTGTCGGGACAGGCATCATGAACACTGAAGCTTTCTTT.